Presented here are 21 T cell receptor beta chains from one specimen sequenced in a study of CD8+ T cells in alopecia areata. Reverse transcribed after extraction, RNA yielded cDNA as the sequencing template. Profiled with immunoSEQ multiplex PCR; TCRdb holds only in-frame clones, not every one. The sample lists roughly 200,000 clones; roughly 44% were seen once. As for treatment: oral pan-JAK inhibitor, 5-10 mg twice daily. Sequencing used CD4+ T cells sorted from blood, obtained at approximately week 37, from a patient treated with tofacitinib. The receptors come from a human donor with alopecia areata.

This clone was detected only a few times. The V gene is TRBV30, the J gene TRBJ2-1, with TRBD1 matching 8 bases. Trimming cost V 1 base and J 7 bases; bases outside gene matches: 6. The length of the CDR3 is 14 residues. Germline CDR1 GTSNPN, CDR2 SVGIG (reference sequence). In DNA form, the CDR3 reads TGTGCCTGGAGTGCAGACAGGGGTGCAAATGAGCAGTTCTTC. This gives the protein CAWSADRGANEQFF.

A few counts support this clone. This sequence joins TRBV5-1 and TRBJ2-1; D call uncertain. The CDR3 spans 15 residues. Trimming cost V 4 bases and J 0 bases, with 11 bases left between them. Looked up from germline, CDR1 is SGHRS and CDR2 is YFSETQ. CDR3 amino acids: CASSPAYSSYNEQFF. In DNA, the CDR3 is TGCGCCAGCAGCCCGGCCTACAGCTCCTACAATGAGCAGTTCTTC.

The genes are TRBV5-4 and TRBJ1-1, with a tentative D call TRBD1 (5 bases). Trimming pared 0 bases from V and 12 bases from J, leaving 15 bases between. Per the germline V gene, CDR1 is SGHNT and CDR2 is YYREEE (reference sequence). The CDR3 runs to 13 residues. CDR3 DNA sequence: TGTGCCAGCAGCTTGGCGGGTGGGTCAGGGACTTTCTTT. The encoded protein is CASSLAGGSGTFF.

The chain joins TRBV11-1 to TRBJ2-1; D call uncertain. Trimming pared 3 bases from V and 8 bases from J, leaving 2 bases between. The germline V gene has CDR1 SGHAT and CDR2 FQDESV (reference sequence). The CDR3 sequence is 10 residues long. In DNA, the CDR3 is TGTGCCAGCAGCTTGCATGAGCAGTTCTTC. This encodes CASSLHEQFF. Supplemented by reference TRBV11-1 and TRBJ2-1, the full variable domain reads EAEVAQSPRYKITEKSQAVAFWCDPISGHATLYWYRQILGQGPELLVQFQDESVVDDSQLPKDRFSAERLKGVDSTLKIQPAELGDSAMYLCASSLHEQFFGPGTRLTVL.

This clone was counted a few times. This chain connects TRBV30 to TRBJ2-3, with D uncertain. This CDR3 is 13 amino acids long. The germline V gene encodes CDR1 GTSNPN and CDR2 SVGIG (reference sequence). Trimming took off 4 bases at V and 0 bases at J, with 8 bases between the two ends. CDR3 sequence: CAWTVTSTDTQYF. CDR3 in DNA: TGTGCCTGGACGGTTACTAGCACAGATACGCAGTATTTT. Full variable domain (outside the CDR3, taken from reference TRBV30 and TRBJ2-3): SQTIHQWPATLVQPVGSPLSLECTVEGTSNPNLYWYRQAAGRGLQLLFYSVGIGQISSEVPQNLSASRPQDRQFILSSKKLLLSDSGFYLCAWTVTSTDTQYFGPGTRLTVL.

The chain has TRBV10-3 and TRBJ1-1; D remains unclear. Germline loops: CDR1 ENHRY, CDR2 SYGVKD. The CDR3 runs 16 residues. Trimming took off 0 bases at V and 1 base at J, with 12 bases between the two ends. DNA of the CDR3: TGTGCCATCAGTGAGTCTAAGGGTAGGACGAACACTGAAGCTTTCTTT. It translates to CAISESKGRTNTEAFF.

This clone has a handful of counts. Only one base separates this from a far larger clonotype, so it likely reflects a read error. Additional DNA sequences in this sample encode the identical CDR3. The rearrangement uses TRBV7-2 and TRBJ2-7; D perhaps matches TRBD2 (6 bases). This CDR3 has 13 residues. Trimming stripped 5 bases from V and 4 bases from J, with 12 bases between. Germline CDR1 SGHTA, CDR2 FQGNSA. As DNA, the CDR3 is TGTGCCAGCAGCCAAGGGCGGGAATACGAGCAGTACTTC. It encodes CASSQGREYEQYF.

The chain combines TRBV5-1 with TRBJ1-1; no clear D gene. The CDR3 runs to 16 residues. Germline CDR1 reads SGHRS; CDR2 reads YFSETQ. The V end lost 3 bases, the J end lost 3 bases, and 18 bases lay between the germline ends. In nucleotides, the CDR3 is TGCGCCAGCAGCTCGGGAGCAGGCGTTGTGGACACTGAAGCTTTCTTT. This encodes CASSSGAGVVDTEAFF.

This clone was observed a few times. V gene TRBV15 combines with J gene TRBJ1-4; D call uncertain. V lost 1 base to trimming and J lost 6 bases, with 9 bases between them. The germline V gene encodes CDR1 LNHNV and CDR2 YYDKDF (reference sequence). CDR3 length: 14 residues. The DNA of the CDR3 is TGTGCCACCAGCAGAGGGGCGGATGATGAAAAACTGTTTTTT. Protein sequence: CATSRGADDEKLFF.

This sequence joins TRBV29-1 and TRBJ1-2; 7 positions match TRBD1. The CDR3 extends over 10 amino acids. CDR1 and CDR2 from the germline V gene are SQVTM and ANQGSEA. CDR3: CSTGEGGYTF. The CDR3 DNA is TGCAGTACAGGGGAAGGCGGCTACACCTTC.

The gene calls are TRBV7-2 and TRBJ2-2; the D gene could be TRBD1 or TRBD2 (5 bases each). This CDR3 spans 14 amino acids. Germline CDR1 and CDR2: SGHTA and FQGNSA. V was shortened by 1 base and J by 6 bases, with 9 bases between the two germline ends. The DNA of the CDR3 is TGTGCCAGCAGCTTAGTGGGGGTGGCCGGGGAGCTGTTTTTT. This translates into CASSLVGVAGELFF.

This chain joins TRBV9 and TRBJ2-3, with TRBD1 matching 7 bases. V lost 0 bases and J lost 2; bases outside the gene matches: 9. The germline V gene has CDR1 SGDLS and CDR2 YYNGEE. CDR3 size: 17 residues. The DNA for the CDR3 is TGTGCCAGCAGCGTAGGGTCGCGACAGGGATCCACAGATACGCAGTATTTT. It translates to CASSVGSRQGSTDTQYF. The complete variable domain, with remaining parts taken from reference TRBV9 and TRBJ2-3, reads DSGVTQTPKHLITATGQRVTLRCSPRSGDLSVYWYQQSLDQGLQFLIQYYNGEERAKGNILERFSAQQFPDLHSELNLSSLELGDSALYFCASSVGSRQGSTDTQYFGPGTRLTVL.

The sample holds a few counts of this clone. V gene TRBV4-1 combines with J gene TRBJ2-1; 7 bases line up with TRBD2. Germline loops: CDR1 MGHRA, CDR2 YSYEKL. The CDR3 is 16 residues long. The junction had 12 bases not matched to a gene; V was cut back by 3 bases and J by 7 bases. The DNA of the CDR3 is TGCGCCAGCAGCCACAGGTCGGCGGGAGCGGTAAATGAGCAGTTCTTC. This sequence encodes CASSHRSAGAVNEQFF.

The rearrangement links TRBV5-1 to TRBJ2-7; the D is unclear. Germline V CDR1 and CDR2: SGHRS, YFSETQ. Trimming pared 4 bases from V and 0 bases from J, leaving 14 bases between. The CDR3 is 15 amino acids. CDR3 DNA sequence: TGCGCCAGCAGCCCCCGAACAGAGAGCTCCTACGAGCAGTACTTC. Translating it yields CASSPRTESSYEQYF.

This clone turned up a few times. As DNA, the CDR3 is TGTGCCAGCAGCGGTACCCGGAGGGCCCCATACAATGAGCAGTTCTTC. This gives the protein CASSGTRRAPYNEQFF. The chain recombines TRBV9 with TRBJ2-1; TRBD2 might be the D (6 bases). Deletions cut 3 bases from V and 4 bases from J, with 17 bases between. Germline CDR1 and CDR2: SGDLS and YYNGEE. The CDR3 is 16 amino acids.

The rearrangement uses TRBV7-2 and TRBJ2-7, with 11 bases identical to TRBD2. CDR1 SGHTA and CDR2 FQGNSA come from the germline V gene. Trimming removed 3 bases from V and 0 bases from J; junction bases left unmatched: 1. CDR3 length: 15 amino acids. The CDR3 DNA sequence: TGTGCCAGCAGCTTGACTAGCGGGAACTCCTACGAGCAGTACTTC. As protein: CASSLTSGNSYEQYF.

This chain links TRBV7-2 with TRBJ1-2, with a weak D call TRBD1 (6 bases). The ends were cut back, 3 bases at V and 4 bases at J, with 15 bases in the middle. This CDR3 has 15 amino acids. Germline V gene data show CDR1 as SGHTA and CDR2 as FQGNSA. The CDR3 nucleotides are TGTGCCAGCAGCTTCTCGGTACAGGGCACCTATGGCTACACCTTC. Translating gives CASSFSVQGTYGYTF.

The chain links TRBV5-4 to TRBJ1-1; 12 bases are shared with TRBD1. The CDR3 totals 15 residues. Germline values: CDR1 SGHNT, CDR2 YYREEE (reference sequence). J gave up 5 bases and V 4 bases, and 6 bases lay outside the gene matches. Here the CDR3 reads CASSKGQGAWTEAFF. The CDR3 DNA is TGTGCCAGCAGCAAGGGACAGGGGGCATGGACTGAAGCTTTCTTT.

The chain uses TRBV5-1 and TRBJ2-3; perhaps TRBD1 as D (7 bases). V lost 4 bases and J lost 3, with 18 bases in between. CDR3 length: 16 amino acids. Germline V gene lookup returns CDR1 SGHRS and CDR2 YFSETQ. CDR3 DNA: TGCGCCAGCAGCCCGGAGGCGGGACAGCAGACAGATACGCAGTATTTT. Amino acids: CASSPEAGQQTDTQYF.

This chain uses TRBV5-1 with TRBJ1-5, with 7 positions matching TRBD1. The V segment lost 5 bases and the J segment 0 bases; nucleotides outside the gene matches: 5. Germline-derived CDR1 and CDR2 are SGHRS and YFSETQ. The length of the CDR3 is 15 residues. CDR3 DNA sequence: TGCGCCAGCAGTTATTCAGGGGGTAGCAATCAGCCCCAGCATTTT. Protein sequence: CASSYSGGSNQPQHF.

This chain joins TRBV29-1 and TRBJ2-1; a possible D gene is TRBD1 (5 bases). This CDR3 is 14 amino acids long. Between the trimmed V and J ends, which lost 5 bases and 1 base, there was a span of 12 bases. From germline, CDR1 is SQVTM and CDR2 ANQGSEA. CDR3 in amino acids: CSVIRGWSYNEQFF. The CDR3 nucleotides are TGCAGCGTTATTAGGGGTTGGTCCTACAATGAGCAGTTCTTC.